Shown below are 10 T cell receptor beta chains from a single sample sequenced in a study of T cells in Graves' hyperthyroidism and ophthalmopathy. TCR beta CDR3 regions were amplified from RNA transcripts. Primed by the HTBI set, a first-round RT-PCR was run on the TCR CDR3. TCRdb re-analysed the multiplex PCR reads in MiXCR, keeping a single row per CDR3 protein. The repertoire holds under 700,000 distinct CDR3 sequences, with more than 45% as singletons. Sequenced material: peripheral blood or thyroid tissue (not recorded which). The origin of the receptors is a woman aged 18-29 years with Graves' hyperthyroidism.

V gene TRBV20-1 combines with J gene TRBJ1-1; 8 positions agree with TRBD1. The CDR3 contains 16 residues. Germline CDR1 and CDR2: DFQATT and SNEGSKA (reference sequence). V was clipped by 0 bases and J by 4 bases; unmatched bases: 10. The DNA of the CDR3 is TGCAGTGCTAGAGACCCTGACAGGGGCGGACGCACTGAAGCTTTCTTT. Translated: CSARDPDRGGRTEAFF.

The V and J genes are TRBV10-3 and TRBJ1-5, with unresolved D. Trimming removed 6 bases at V and 7 bases at J, with 7 bases between. From germline, CDR1 is ENHRY and CDR2 SYGVKD. The CDR3 is 11 amino acids. In nucleotides, the CDR3 is TGTGCCATCAGGCCGGGACAGCCCCAGCATTTT. Its translation is CAIRPGQPQHF.

The rearrangement links TRBV5-1 to TRBJ2-7; D possibly corresponds to TRBD2 (5 bases). The germline V gene has CDR1 SGHRS and CDR2 YFSETQ. There are 17 residues in the CDR3. V dropped 4 bases and J dropped 4 bases, with 24 bases sitting between them. The CDR3 DNA reads as TGCGCCAGCAGCCCCCGGTCGTTTGGTAACGCGGGTTACGAGCAGTACTTC. Translated: CASSPRSFGNAGYEQYF.

The V call is TRBV5-1, the J call TRBJ1-2; 9 bases align to TRBD1. The CDR3 loop spans 15 amino acids. V shed 0 bases and J 7 bases; nucleotides not matched to a gene: 7. Germline loops: CDR1 SGHRS, CDR2 YFSETQ. The CDR3 spells CASSLELTGGSGYTF. CDR3 bases: TGCGCCAGCAGCTTGGAATTGACAGGGGGGTCTGGCTACACCTTC. Combining the CDR3 with reference TRBV5-1 and TRBJ1-2 gives the whole variable domain KAGVTQTPRYLIKTRGQQVTLSCSPISGHRSVSWYQQTPGQGLQFLFEYFSETQRNKGNFPGRFSGRQFSNSRSEMNVSTLELGDSALYLCASSLELTGGSGYTFGSGTRLTVV.

Comment on this clonotype: At one boundary the junction diverges from the germline segment, which might be a read error. The chain employs TRBV6-1 and TRBJ1-1; no clear D. This CDR3 spans 17 amino acids. Germline V lookup: CDR1 MNHNS, CDR2 SASEGT. CDR3 amino acids: CASSEARSDASNAEAFF. The DNA of the CDR3 is TGTGCCAGCAGTGAAGCTAGGAGTGACGCTTCGAACGCTGAAGCTTTCTTT.

The chain combines TRBV7-9 with TRBJ1-1, with 9 bases that match TRBD1. Trimming took 5 bases from V and 6 from J; bases not matched to a gene: 7. This CDR3 contains 14 residues. In germline, CDR1 is SEHNR, CDR2 FQNEAQ (reference sequence). CDR3 residues: CASSGRTGAAEAFF. For the CDR3, the DNA is TGTGCCAGCAGCGGACGGACAGGGGCGGCTGAAGCTTTCTTT.

The rearrangement uses TRBV12-3 or TRBV12-4 and TRBJ2-2; TRBD1 might be the D (7 bases). The CDR3 runs 16 residues. Between the trimmed V and J ends, which lost 2 bases and 5 bases, there was a span of 15 bases. CDR3 sequence: CASSLSQGGYTGELFF. Here the CDR3 DNA reads TGTGCCAGCAGTTTAAGTCAGGGGGGCTATACCGGGGAGCTGTTTTTT.

This clonotype was recorded a few times. The rearrangement joins TRBV5-1 to TRBJ1-1; TRBD1 agrees at 7 bases. The CDR3 totals 15 residues. CDR1 is SGHRS, CDR2 YFSETQ, per germline. Trimming removed 3 bases from V and 0 bases from J; junction bases left unmatched: 5. Here the CDR3 reads CASSWDSALNTEAFF. The CDR3 coding sequence is TGCGCCAGCAGCTGGGACAGTGCCTTGAACACTGAAGCTTTCTTT. Using reference TRBV5-1 and TRBJ1-1 for the parts outside the CDR3, the full variable domain is KAGVTQTPRYLIKTRGQQVTLSCSPISGHRSVSWYQQTPGQGLQFLFEYFSETQRNKGNFPGRFSGRQFSNSRSEMNVSTLELGDSALYLCASSWDSALNTEAFFGQGTRLTVV.

The table lists this clonotype with many counts. The genes are TRBV10-3 and TRBJ1-2; D unresolved. The CDR3 runs 15 residues. Germline lookup yields CDR1 ENHRY and CDR2 SYGVKD. The ends were cut back, 3 bases at V and 0 bases at J, with 11 bases in the middle. CDR3 in amino acids: CAISDPDITNYGYTF. CDR3 DNA sequence: TGTGCCATCAGTGACCCAGACATAACTAACTATGGCTACACCTTC.

To note about this clonotype: It may be a read error: a sequence one base away is much more abundant. J is TRBJ2-7 and V is TRBV10-3, with a tentative D call TRBD2 (5 bases). There are 14 residues in the CDR3. V lost 8 bases and J 0 bases, leaving 14 bases between the germline ends. The germline V gene has CDR1 ENHRY and CDR2 SYGVKD. CDR3 coding DNA: TGTGCCATCGAGGGCCCAGGAGCCTCCTACGAGCAGTACTTC. This translates into CAIEGPGASYEQYF.